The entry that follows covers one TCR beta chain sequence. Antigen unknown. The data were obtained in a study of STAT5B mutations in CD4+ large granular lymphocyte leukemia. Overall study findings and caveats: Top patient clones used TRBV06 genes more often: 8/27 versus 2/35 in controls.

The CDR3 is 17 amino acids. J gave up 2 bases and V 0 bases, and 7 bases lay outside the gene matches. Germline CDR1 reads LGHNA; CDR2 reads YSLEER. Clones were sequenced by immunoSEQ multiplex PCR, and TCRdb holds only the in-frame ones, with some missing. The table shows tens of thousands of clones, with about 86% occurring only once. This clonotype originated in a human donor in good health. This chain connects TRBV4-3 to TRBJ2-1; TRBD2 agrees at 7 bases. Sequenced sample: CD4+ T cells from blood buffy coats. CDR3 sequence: CASSQDHAGVTYNEQFF. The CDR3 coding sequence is TGCGCCAGCAGCCAAGATCATGCGGGAGTAACCTACAATGAGCAGTTCTTC.